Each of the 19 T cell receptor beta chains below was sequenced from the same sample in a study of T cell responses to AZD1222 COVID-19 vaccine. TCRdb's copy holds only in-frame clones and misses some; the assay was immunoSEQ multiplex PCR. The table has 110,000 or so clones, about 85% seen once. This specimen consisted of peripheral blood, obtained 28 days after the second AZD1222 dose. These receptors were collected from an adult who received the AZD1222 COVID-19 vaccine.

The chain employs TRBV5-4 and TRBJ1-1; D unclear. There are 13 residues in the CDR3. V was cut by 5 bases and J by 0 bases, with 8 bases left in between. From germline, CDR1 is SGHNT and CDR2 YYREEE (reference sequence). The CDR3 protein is CASRNYMNTEAFF. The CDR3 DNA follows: TGTGCCAGCAGGAATTACATGAACACTGAAGCTTTCTTT. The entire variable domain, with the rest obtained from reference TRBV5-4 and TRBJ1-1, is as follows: ETGVTQSPTHLIKTRGQQVTLRCSSQSGHNTVSWYQQALGQGPQFIFQYYREEENGRGNFPPRFSGLQFPNYSSELNVNALELDDSALYLCASRNYMNTEAFFGQGTRLTVV.

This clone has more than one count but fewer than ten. CDR3 DNA sequence: TGTGCCATCGAGGACAGCCGCTCTGGAAACACCATATATTTT. Its protein product is CAIEDSRSGNTIYF. The chain has TRBV27 and TRBJ1-3; D possibly corresponds to TRBD1 (6 bases). Germline loops: CDR1 MNHEY, CDR2 SMNVEV (reference sequence). V lost 10 bases and J 0 bases, leaving 13 bases between the germline ends. CDR3 length equals 14 residues.

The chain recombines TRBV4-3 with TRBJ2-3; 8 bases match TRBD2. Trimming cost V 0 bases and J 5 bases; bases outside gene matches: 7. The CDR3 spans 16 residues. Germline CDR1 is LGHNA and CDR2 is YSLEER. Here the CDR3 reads CASSQDFGGARDTQYF. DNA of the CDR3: TGCGCCAGCAGCCAAGATTTCGGGGGGGCTCGAGATACGCAGTATTTT.

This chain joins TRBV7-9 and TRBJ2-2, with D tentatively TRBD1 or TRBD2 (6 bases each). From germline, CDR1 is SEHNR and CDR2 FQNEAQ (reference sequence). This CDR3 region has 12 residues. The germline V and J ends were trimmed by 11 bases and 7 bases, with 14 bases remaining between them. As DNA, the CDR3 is TGTGCCGTACCGGGGGCTTTCGGGGAGCTGTTTTTT. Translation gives CAVPGAFGELFF. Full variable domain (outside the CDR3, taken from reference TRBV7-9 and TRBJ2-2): DTGVSQNPRHKITKRGQNVTFRCDPISEHNRLYWYRQTLGQGPEFLTYFQNEAQLEKSRLLSDRFSAERPKGSFSTLEIQRTEQGDSAMYLCAVPGAFGELFFGEGSRLTVL.

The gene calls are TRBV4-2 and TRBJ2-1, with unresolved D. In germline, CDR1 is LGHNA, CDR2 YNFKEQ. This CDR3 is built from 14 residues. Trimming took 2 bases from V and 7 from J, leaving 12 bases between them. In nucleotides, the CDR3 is TGTGCCAGCAGCCAATCCGTAGGGCCGAATGAGCAGTTCTTC. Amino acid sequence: CASSQSVGPNEQFF.

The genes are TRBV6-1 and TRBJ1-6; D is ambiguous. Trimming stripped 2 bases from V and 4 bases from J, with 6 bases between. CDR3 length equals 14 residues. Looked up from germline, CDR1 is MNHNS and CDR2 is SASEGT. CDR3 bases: TGTGCCAGCAGTGAATTGCTTTATAATTCACCCCTCCACTTT. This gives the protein CASSELLYNSPLHF.

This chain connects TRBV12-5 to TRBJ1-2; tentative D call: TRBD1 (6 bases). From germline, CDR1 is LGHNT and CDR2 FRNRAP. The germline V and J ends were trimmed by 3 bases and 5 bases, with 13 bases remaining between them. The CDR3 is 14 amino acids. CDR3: CASGFTGARYGYTF. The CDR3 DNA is TGTGCTAGTGGTTTCACGGGGGCGCGATATGGCTACACCTTC.

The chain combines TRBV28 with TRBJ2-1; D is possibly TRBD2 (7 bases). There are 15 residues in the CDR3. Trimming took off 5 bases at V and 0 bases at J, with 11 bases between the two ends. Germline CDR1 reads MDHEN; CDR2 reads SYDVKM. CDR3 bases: TGTGCCAGCAGTGACAGGACTAGCTCCTACAATGAGCAGTTCTTC. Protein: CASSDRTSSYNEQFF.

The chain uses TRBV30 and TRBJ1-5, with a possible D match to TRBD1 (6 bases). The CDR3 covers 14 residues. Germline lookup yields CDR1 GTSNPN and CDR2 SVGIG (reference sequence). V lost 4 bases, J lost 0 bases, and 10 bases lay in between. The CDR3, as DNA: TGTGCCTGGAAAACAGGGCGTAGCAATCAGCCCCAGCATTTT. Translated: CAWKTGRSNQPQHF.

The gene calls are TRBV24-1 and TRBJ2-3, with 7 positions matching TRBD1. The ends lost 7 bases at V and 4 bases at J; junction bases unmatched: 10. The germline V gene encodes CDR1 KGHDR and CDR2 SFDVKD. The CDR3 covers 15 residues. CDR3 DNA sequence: TGTGCCACCAGCCTGAGAACAGGGGCAGCAGATACGCAGTATTTT. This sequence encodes CATSLRTGAADTQYF.

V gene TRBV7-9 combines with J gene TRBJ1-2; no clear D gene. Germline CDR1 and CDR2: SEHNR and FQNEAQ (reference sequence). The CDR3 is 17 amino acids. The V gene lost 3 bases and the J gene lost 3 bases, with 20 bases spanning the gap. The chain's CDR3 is CASSFQANQDLDYGYTF. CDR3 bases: TGTGCCAGCAGCTTCCAGGCTAACCAAGACCTTGACTATGGCTACACCTTC.

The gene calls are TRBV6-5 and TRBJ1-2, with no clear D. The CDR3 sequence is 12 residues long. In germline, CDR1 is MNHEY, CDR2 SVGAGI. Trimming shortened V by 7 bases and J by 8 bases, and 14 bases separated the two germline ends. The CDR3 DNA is TGTGCCAGCACCAAGGACCTGAGAGGCTACACCTTC. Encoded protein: CASTKDLRGYTF.

Here the CDR3 DNA reads TGTGCCAGTAGTGAGGGACAGAGGGACACTGAAGCTTTCTTT. Its translation: CASSEGQRDTEAFF. The chain carries TRBV19 and TRBJ1-1, with 7 bases lining up with TRBD1. CDR3 length: 14 amino acids. J gave up 3 bases and V 5 bases, and 6 bases lay outside the gene matches. The germline gives CDR1 LNHDA, CDR2 SQIVND (reference sequence).

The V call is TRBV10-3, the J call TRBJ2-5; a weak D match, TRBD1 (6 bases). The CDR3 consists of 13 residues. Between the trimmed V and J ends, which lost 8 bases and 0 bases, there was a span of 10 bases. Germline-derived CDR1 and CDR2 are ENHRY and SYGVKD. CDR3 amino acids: CAIGRQDQETQYF. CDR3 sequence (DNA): TGTGCCATCGGTAGACAGGACCAAGAGACCCAGTACTTC.

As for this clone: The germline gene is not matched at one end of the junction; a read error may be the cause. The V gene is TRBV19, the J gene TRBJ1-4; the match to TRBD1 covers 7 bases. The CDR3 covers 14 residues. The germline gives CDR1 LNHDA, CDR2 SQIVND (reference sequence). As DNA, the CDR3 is TGTGCCAGTAGGATAGGGGGCGCGTCCCGAAAACTGTTTTTT. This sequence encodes CASRIGGASRKLFF.

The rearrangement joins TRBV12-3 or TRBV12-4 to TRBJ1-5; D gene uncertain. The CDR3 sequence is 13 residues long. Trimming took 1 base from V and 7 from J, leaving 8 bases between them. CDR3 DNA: TGTGCCAGCAGTTTAGAGCTTAAGCAGCCCCAGCATTTT. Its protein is CASSLELKQPQHF.

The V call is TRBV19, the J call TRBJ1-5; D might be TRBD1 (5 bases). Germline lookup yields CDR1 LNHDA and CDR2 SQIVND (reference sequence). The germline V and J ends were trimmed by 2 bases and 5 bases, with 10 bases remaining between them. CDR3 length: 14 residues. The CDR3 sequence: CASSIRDRDQPQHF. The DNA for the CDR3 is TGTGCCAGTAGTATAAGGGACCGCGATCAGCCCCAGCATTTT.

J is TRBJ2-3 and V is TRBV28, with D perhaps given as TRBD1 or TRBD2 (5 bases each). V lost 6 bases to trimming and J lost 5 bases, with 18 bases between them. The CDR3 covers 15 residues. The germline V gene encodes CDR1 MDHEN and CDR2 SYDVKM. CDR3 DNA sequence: TGTGCCAGCAGCACCCCCCCAGCAGGGAGAGATACGCAGTATTTT. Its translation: CASSTPPAGRDTQYF.

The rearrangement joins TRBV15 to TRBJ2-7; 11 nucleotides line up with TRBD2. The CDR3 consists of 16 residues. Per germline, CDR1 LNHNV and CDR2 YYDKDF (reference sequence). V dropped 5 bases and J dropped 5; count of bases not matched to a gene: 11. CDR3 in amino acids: CATSPPGTSGRHEQYF. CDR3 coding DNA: TGTGCCACCAGCCCTCCTGGGACTAGCGGCCGCCACGAGCAGTACTTC.